Following are 13 T cell receptor beta chains from one sample sequenced in a study of blood T cells in healthy people across ages. It was with a sample-barcoded 5' primer and a J-beta primer mix that a second PCR of roughly 6 to 11 cycles was run. TCRdb independently ran MiXCR on the 5' RACE reads; one entry per CDR3 protein. The sample carries under 800,000 distinct CDR3 sequences, over 20% recorded once. The sequenced sample consisted of blood. The source of these receptors is a man in his 70s in good health.

This clonotype was observed a handful of times. The J gene is TRBJ2-5, the V gene TRBV9; D is uncertain. The germline V gene encodes CDR1 SGDLS and CDR2 YYNGEE. The V end lost 0 bases, the J end lost 4 bases, and 7 bases lay between the germline ends. The CDR3 has 13 residues. CDR3 sequence reads: CASSVAVSETQYF. The CDR3 DNA is TGTGCCAGCAGCGTAGCGGTCTCAGAGACCCAGTACTTC.

This clonotype was observed a few times. CDR3 sequence: CASNDRGAINQPQHF. In DNA form, the CDR3 reads TGTGCCAGCAATGACAGGGGGGCCATCAATCAGCCCCAGCATTTT. V and J are TRBV12-3 or TRBV12-4 and TRBJ1-5, with 9 positions matching TRBD1. The V segment lost 7 bases and the J segment 3 bases; nucleotides outside the gene matches: 7. The CDR3 has 15 amino acids.

The sample holds many counts of this clonotype. The rearrangement links TRBV20-1 to TRBJ1-2; no clear D gene. The germline V gene encodes CDR1 DFQATT and CDR2 SNEGSKA (reference sequence). With 0 bases removed from V and 4 bases from J, the gap between germline ends came to 18 bases. This CDR3 has 16 amino acids. CDR3 sequence: CSARDRRAARSYGYTF. CDR3 nucleotides: TGCAGTGCTAGAGATCGGAGGGCGGCTAGATCCTATGGCTACACCTTC.

The rearrangement links TRBV20-1 to TRBJ2-5, with a weak D call TRBD2 (6 bases). In germline, CDR1 is DFQATT, CDR2 SNEGSKA (reference sequence). The CDR3 is made up of 14 amino acids. The V and J ends lost 7 bases and 5 bases respectively, with 20 bases between them. CDR3 sequence reads: CSGERGAGSETQYF. The CDR3 nucleotides are TGCAGTGGGGAGAGAGGGGCGGGGTCGGAGACCCAGTACTTC.

The rearrangement uses TRBV7-2 and TRBJ2-2, with a weak D call TRBD2 (5 bases). CDR1 is SGHTA and CDR2 is FQGNSA in the germline V gene. The CDR3 is 14 residues long. Trimming took off 1 base at V and 6 bases at J, with 9 bases between the two ends. As DNA, the CDR3 is TGTGCCAGCAGCTTAGGGGAGTCATCCGGGGAGCTGTTTTTT. As protein: CASSLGESSGELFF.

The V call is TRBV5-1, the J call TRBJ2-1; 8 positions agree with TRBD2. Germline V gene lookup returns CDR1 SGHRS and CDR2 YFSETQ. Trimming removed 2 bases from V and 7 bases from J; junction bases left unmatched: 8. The CDR3 is 15 amino acids. CDR3 nucleotide sequence: TGCGCCAGCAGCTTCGAGGGACTAGTTTTGAATGAGCAGTTCTTC. It encodes CASSFEGLVLNEQFF.

This chain joins TRBV27 and TRBJ2-5, with 12 bases identical to TRBD2. The better agreement between TRBJ2-1 and the DNA end casts doubt on the J call. The CDR3 has 15 amino acids. Per the germline V gene, CDR1 is MNHEY and CDR2 is SMNVEV (reference sequence). The DNA for the CDR3 is TGTGCCAGCAGACGGACTAGCGGGAATTACAATGAGCAGTTCTTC. Translating gives CASRRTSGNYNEQFF.

In its sample, this clonotype was seen once. The rearrangement uses TRBV4-1 and TRBJ2-5, with D perhaps given as TRBD1 or TRBD2 (5 bases each). The end of the DNA is better explained by TRBJ2-7, so the J call may be wrong. The CDR3 is 14 residues long. Germline lookup yields CDR1 MGHRA and CDR2 YSYEKL. CDR3 nucleotide sequence: TGCGCCAGCAGCCAAGGGGACCCTTCTGTCGAGCAGTACTTC. As protein: CASSQGDPSVEQYF.

A few counts support this clonotype. The chain is built from TRBV9 and TRBJ2-1, with unresolved D. The length of the CDR3 is 15 residues. V shed 4 bases and J shed 0 bases, with 11 bases lying between them. Germline assignment: CDR1 SGDLS and CDR2 YYNGEE. This CDR3 is CASSTWSSSYNEQFF. CDR3 sequence (DNA): TGTGCCAGCAGCACTTGGTCGAGCTCCTACAATGAGCAGTTCTTC.

This clonotype was seen ten or more times. The chain carries TRBV6-2 or TRBV6-3 and TRBJ2-2; D call uncertain. The CDR3 is 14 residues long. V shed 4 bases and J shed 3 bases, with 9 bases lying between them. Germline CDR1 MNHEY, CDR2 SVGEGT. The CDR3 protein is CASSSPRHTGELFF. For the CDR3, the DNA is TGTGCCAGCAGTTCCCCCAGGCACACCGGGGAGCTGTTTTTT.

The chain uses TRBV6-5 and TRBJ2-5; 10 bases fit TRBD1. Germline loops: CDR1 MNHEY, CDR2 SVGAGI. The trim removed 0 bases at V and 3 bases at J, leaving 1 base unmatched. CDR3 length: 15 amino acids. In DNA form, the CDR3 reads TGTGCCAGCAGTTACTCGACAGGGGGCAAAGAGACCCAGTACTTC. Protein sequence: CASSYSTGGKETQYF.

This sequence joins TRBV3-1 and TRBJ2-7; 9 bases are a match to TRBD2. With 1 base clipped from V and 0 bases from J, the junction kept 4 bases outside the gene matches. CDR1 LGHDT and CDR2 YNNKEL come from the germline V gene (reference sequence). This CDR3 spans 16 amino acids. In DNA form, the CDR3 reads TGTGCCAGCAGCCAAGGACTAGCGGTGAACTCCTACGAGCAGTACTTC. Encoded protein: CASSQGLAVNSYEQYF.

This clonotype showed up just a few times. V usage is TRBV4-3 and J usage is TRBJ2-3; TRBD1 aligns across 7 bases. Trimming at V came to 4 bases and at J to 4 bases, leaving 11 bases not matched to a gene. Germline-derived CDR1 and CDR2 are LGHNA and YSLEER. This CDR3 region has 16 residues. The DNA for the CDR3 is TGCGCCAGCAGCCCGACACAGGGGATGAGCGCAGATACGCAGTATTTT. Residues: CASSPTQGMSADTQYF.